Reported below is one T cell receptor (beta chain). Its antigen is as yet unknown. This record comes from a study of shared clonotypes between healthy human individuals. This table comes from immunoSEQ multiplex PCR, and its TCRdb copy is limited to in-frame clones, with some not included. Here the sample spans roughly 500,000 clones, 70% to 85% being singletons. Findings of the study overall: Sequencing depth was a factor that was expected to affect clonotype sharing among donors.

The source of this sequence is a woman aged 40 to 49 in good health. Some clones in this sample may be carry-over from other donors' samples. The sequencing sample was made of PBMCs.

CDR3 loop: CASSFLRGWGTDTQYF. The CDR3, as DNA: TGTGCCAGCAGCTTTCTGCGGGGTTGGGGCACAGATACGCAGTATTTT. The genes are TRBV7-2 and TRBJ2-3; a possible D gene is TRBD2 (6 bases). V lost 3 bases and J 1 base, leaving 14 bases between the germline ends. The CDR3 covers 16 residues. The germline V gene has CDR1 SGHTA and CDR2 FQGNSA.